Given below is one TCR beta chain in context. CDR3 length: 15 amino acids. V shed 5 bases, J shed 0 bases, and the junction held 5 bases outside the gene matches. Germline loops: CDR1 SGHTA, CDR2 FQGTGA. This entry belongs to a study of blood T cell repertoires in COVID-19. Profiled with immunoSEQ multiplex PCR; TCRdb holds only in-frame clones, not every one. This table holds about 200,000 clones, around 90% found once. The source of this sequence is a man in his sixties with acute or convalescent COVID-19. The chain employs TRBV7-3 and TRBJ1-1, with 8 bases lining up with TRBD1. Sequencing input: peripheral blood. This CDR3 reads CASSDGTGMNTEAFF. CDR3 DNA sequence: TGTGCCAGCAGCGACGGGACAGGCATGAACACTGAAGCTTTCTTT.